This T cell receptor (beta chain) was found in a study of vaccination effects on CD4 cells after COVID-19 (dated by TCRdb to the early 2020s). About the investigation overall: To identify antigen-specific CD4+ T cell clonotypes by their expansion, the ViraFEST assay first stimulated PBMC with viral peptide pools and then applied TCR sequencing. A total of 9 to 11 COVID-19 convalescent patients and a handful of SARS-CoV-2-naive healthy vaccine recipients were included in the full study. Cultures from other donors in the study were sequenced using the Oncomine TCR Beta short-read assay on an Illumina iSeq 100. Three convalescent patients were sampled early (day +14) and late (day +241, +227, +161 respectively) after vaccination. Under 2.5 million PBMC per well were cultured with approximately 10 ug/ml peptides in IMDM containing 5% human AB serum, approximately 10 IU/ml IL-2 and gentamicin. SARS-CoV-2 spike-specific CD4+ TCR repertoires were compared before and after mRNA vaccination in COVID-19 convalescent patients and in infection-naive vaccine recipients. Post-vaccine samples across the study were collected a median of 72 days after the second dose, with a range of 14 to 241.

After about 9 days of culture, CD4+ T cells were isolated with the EasySep CD4+ T cell isolation kit. PCR-confirmed SARS-CoV-2 infection had occurred in convalescent patients between March and December 2020, before the Alpha, Beta and Delta variants emerged in the United States. Participants received two doses of either the BNT162b2 or the mRNA-1273 mRNA SARS-CoV-2 vaccine. On days 3 and 7, half of the culture medium was replaced with fresh IL-2-containing medium. Unless noted otherwise, every peptide stimulation condition was grown in triplicate wells. Using Ficoll-Paque Plus gradient centrifugation, PBMC were separated from whole blood and then either used fresh or cryopreserved at -140C. The QIAamp micro DNA kit was used to extract genomic DNA from the cultured CD4+ T cells. General findings and caveats noted by the study authors: The study was limited by a small number of convalescent patients, and early post-infection timepoints were lacking. In convalescent patients, the post-vaccine spike-reactive repertoire consisted mainly of new vaccine-induced clones, largely distinct from infection-induced clones. Both infection-induced and vaccine-induced clones contracted markedly at late post-vaccination timepoints, which is consistent with waning T cell responses.

Worth noting for this clone: The target of this receptor is not known. It has no much larger one-base neighbor in the sample; base qualities were not kept.

Library construction relied on the immunoSEQ multiplex PCR assay. DNA from the cultured and isolated CD4+ T cells underwent TCR beta CDR3 sequencing. The paper's data handling went like this. Non-productive TCR sequences were discarded, and reads were trimmed to the CDR3 region, with only CDR3s of 7 or more amino acids retained. The MANAFEST web app was used to identify antigen-specific clonotypes by comparing expansion in peptide wells with expansion in reference cultures. Positive clones required FDR<0.05 expansion versus reference and all other wells, odds ratio above 5, and frequency above 0.1% in two replicate wells. Clonotypes significantly expanded in SARS-CoV-2 spike wells and in at least one common cold coronavirus spike condition were defined as cross-reactive. Levenshtein distance calculated with the stringdist R package was used to assess CDR3 similarity, and unrooted trees were constructed with ape in R 3.6.1. In its TCRdb copy, this immuneACCESS table keeps in-frame sequences only and misses some clones. Where compared with another copy, unresolved V genes explain less than half of these, and the others have no known cause. D and trimming were read from the DNA, whereas the V and J calls and clone size are those reported in that table. Counted in this sample were tens of thousands of clones; around 76% of them appeared once. 3.6% of the sample rests with the top ten.

The CDR3 measures 16 amino acids from cysteine to phenylalanine. Left in the record is the CDR3 DNA by itself, 48 bases read in frame from the first base. The V and J ends are trimmed by 1 base and 4 bases, leaving 14 bases between them. CDR1 SGHRS and CDR2 YFSETQ were looked up in the germline V gene. The TCR comes from a human donor who had a prior SARS-CoV-2 infection. The sequence links TRBV5-1 to TRBJ2-2; TRBD1 might be the D gene, on 5 matching bases. The sample was CD4+ T cells from PBMCs cultured without peptide, taken after COVID-19 vaccination. The CDR3 protein is CASSLRSGKRTGELFF. The bases read TGCGCCAGCAGCTTGCGTTCAGGGAAGCGCACCGGGGAGCTGTTTTTT. When the CDR3 is completed using the reference TRBV5-1 and TRBJ2-2 genes on either side, the full variable domain is KAGVTQTPRYLIKTRGQQVTLSCSPISGHRSVSWYQQTPGQGLQFLFEYFSETQRNKGNFPGRFSGRQFSNSRSEMNVSTLELGDSALYLCASSLRSGKRTGELFFGEGSRLTVL.